These T cell receptor beta chains were read from a single sample in a study of T-cell reconstitution after alpha-beta-depleted transplantation in children. TCRdb recomputed calls from the PCR reads with MiXCR, one row per CDR3 protein. There are about a million distinct CDR3 sequences in the sample; 25% to 35% occur only once, and about 28% lies in the top ten. Sample: PBMCs, mostly from graft donor cells, taken 360 days after TCRalphabeta/CD19-depleted stem cell transplant. The receptors shown here come from a boy under two years old who had a stem cell transplant for SCID, so the T cells may come from the graft donor. The CDR3 runs from the conserved cysteine through the conserved F or W. The D gene is left open where the match is weak. Some rows mark clone size as missing; the rest say once, few, many or name a class of expanded clone.

V,size,J,D,CDR3,DNA
TRBV20-1,few,TRBJ2-3,.,CSARDIRGGTDTQYF,TGCAGTGCTAGAGATATTAGGGGGGGCACAGATACGCAGTATTTT
TRBV15,.,TRBJ2-3,.,CATARDGLHTDTQYF,TGTGCCACCGCCCGGGACGGGTTGCACACAGATACGCAGTATTTT
TRBV7-2,.,TRBJ1-2,TRBD1,CASSPQQGPGGYGYTF,TGTGCCAGCAGCCCACAACAGGGGCCCGGGGGCTATGGCTACACCTTC
TRBV10-3,few,TRBJ1-1,TRBD1,CAISEPGGNTEAFF,TGTGCCATCAGTGAGCCAGGGGGGAACACTGAAGCTTTCTTT
TRBV3-1,few,TRBJ2-7,TRBD1,CASSRTGVQYF,TGTGCCAGCAGCAGGACAGGGGTACAGTACTTC
TRBV29-1,.,TRBJ2-3,TRBD1,CSVVDRGSTDTQYF,TGCAGCGTTGTCGACAGGGGGAGCACAGATACGCAGTATTTT
TRBV5-4,few,TRBJ2-1,TRBD2,CASSPSGGDEQFF,TGTGCCAGCAGCCCGTCGGGGGGAGATGAGCAGTTCTTC
TRBV4-3,many,TRBJ2-7,TRBD1,CASSQEETGIYEQYF,TGCGCCAGCAGCCAAGAGGAGACAGGGATCTACGAGCAGTACTTC
TRBV25-1,.,TRBJ2-3,.,CASSDHGAGTDTQYF,TGTGCCAGCAGTGATCACGGGGCGGGTACAGATACGCAGTATTTT
TRBV18,.,TRBJ1-3,.,CASSPRQRGSSGNTIYF,TGTGCCAGCTCACCGAGGCAGAGGGGGTCCTCTGGAAACACCATATATTTT
TRBV15,.,TRBJ2-1,.,CATSRDSSGGIASNNEQFF,TGTGCCACCAGCAGAGATTCTTCCGGTGGAATAGCGTCCAACAATGAGCAGTTCTTC
TRBV4-3,.,TRBJ2-2,.,CASSQEMGGVTGELFF,TGCGCCAGCAGCCAAGAAATGGGAGGCGTCACCGGGGAGCTGTTTTTT
TRBV7-3,few,TRBJ2-3,.,CASSLRDTSVDTQYF,TGTGCCAGCAGCTTACGTGACACCTCCGTAGATACGCAGTATTTT
TRBV15,.,TRBJ1-3,TRBD1,CATSMGDRRYSGNTIYF,TGTGCCACCAGCATGGGGGACAGGCGCTATTCTGGAAACACCATATATTTT
TRBV5-1,few,TRBJ1-5,TRBD1,CASSLPSSGGGNQPQHF,TGCGCCAGCAGCTTGCCGTCGTCAGGGGGGGGCAATCAGCCCCAGCATTTT
TRBV11-2,.,TRBJ2-7,TRBD2,CASSLWTSGGAKTYEQYF,TGTGCCAGCAGCTTATGGACTAGCGGGGGGGCCAAAACCTACGAGCAGTACTTC
TRBV29-1,.,TRBJ2-1,TRBD2,CSVEDWWVTLAGKRFF,TGCAGCGTTGAAGATTGGTGGGTAACACTAGCGGGGAAGCGGTTCTTC
TRBV20-1,once,TRBJ2-1,TRBD1,CSASPLRTGYSYNEQFF,TGCAGTGCAAGCCCCCTCCGGACAGGATACTCCTACAATGAGCAGTTCTTC